This entry features one T cell receptor (beta chain) sequence. The sample belongs to a study of blood T cell repertoires in COVID-19. The CDR3 has 16 amino acids. The method was immunoSEQ multiplex PCR; TCRdb's version includes in-frame clones alone and lacks a portion of them. Of some 180,000 clones listed, 85% to 90% are singletons. Cohorts were assigned according to the clinical history that participants reported. The gene calls are TRBV12-2 and TRBJ2-2; TRBD1, as called in the table, went unchecked against the DNA. TRBV12-2 is given as a pseudogene. The receptor's source is a man aged 35-49 years who had recovered from COVID-19. Sample: PBMCs or T cells enriched from blood (not recorded which). The CDR3 DNA sequence: TGTGCAAGTCGCCTCGCCGGGACAGGGGACACCGGGGAGCTGTTTTTT. Protein sequence: CASRLAGTGDTGELFF.